This T cell receptor (beta chain) appears in the sequencing data of a study of PD-L1 blockade in urothelial cancer. Across the whole study: Patients commenced atezolizumab in 2014, and it was given at 1,200 mg intravenously every 3 weeks. Patients arrived having already received 0 to 3 prior chemotherapy regimens. Analyses used blood from 3 weeks (second dose) and 6 weeks after treatment start. Counts from blood samples showed a median of roughly 130,000 T cells.

Losses at the gene ends were 4 bases for V and 0 bases for J; bases not matched to a gene: 10. The germline V gene has CDR1 SGDLS and CDR2 YYNGEE. The CDR3 has 17 residues. Produced via immunoSEQ multiplex PCR; TCRdb's table is partial and in-frame only. The sample has about 21,000 clones, 90% seen once. Specimen: PBMCs, collected around atezolizumab (anti-PD-L1) treatment. The source of this sequence is an older woman with urothelial cancer. This rearrangement joins TRBV9 to TRBJ1-3; 7 positions match TRBD1. As DNA, the CDR3 is TGTGCCAGCAGCCCAGGGGGACGTTTTCTCTCTGGAAACACCATATATTTT. Protein sequence: CASSPGGRFLSGNTIYF.